These 25 T cell receptor beta chains originate from one sample sequenced in a study of cytomegalovirus exposure and HLA in healthy donors. The PCR employed 60 Vbeta primers together with 13 Jbeta primers. Here immunoSEQ multiplex PCR was the method, and the copy in TCRdb shows in-frame clones only, minus some. The sample table sets out 110,000 to 150,000 clones. The sequencing sample was made of PBMCs. These receptors all stem from a woman in her late teens or twenties in good health and CMV-seronegative.

The CDR3 DNA reads TGTGCCAGCACGGCAGGGGGACAGCCGAACACTGAAGCTTTCTTT. Its protein product is CASTAGGQPNTEAFF. The chain is built from TRBV6-5 and TRBJ1-1, with 7 bases fitting TRBD1. Per the germline V gene, CDR1 is MNHEY and CDR2 is SVGAGI. The V segment lost 7 bases and the J segment 1 base; nucleotides outside the gene matches: 9. This CDR3 has 15 residues.

The chain couples TRBV9 to TRBJ2-1; tentative D call: TRBD2 (6 bases). The length of the CDR3 is 12 residues. Trimming removed 7 bases at V and 9 bases at J, with 14 bases between. Germline V gene sequence: CDR1 SGDLS, CDR2 YYNGEE. The CDR3 reads CASGTSSVEQFF. CDR3 DNA: TGTGCCAGCGGAACATCTAGCGTTGAGCAGTTCTTC. Full variable domain (missing parts from reference TRBV9 and TRBJ2-1): DSGVTQTPKHLITATGQRVTLRCSPRSGDLSVYWYQQSLDQGLQFLIQYYNGEERAKGNILERFSAQQFPDLHSELNLSSLELGDSALYFCASGTSSVEQFFGPGTRLTVL.

The chain joins TRBV14 to TRBJ2-2, with D perhaps TRBD1 (6 bases). Germline assignment: CDR1 SGHDN and CDR2 FVKESK. This CDR3 has 14 amino acids. Trimming stripped 5 bases from V and 2 bases from J, with 9 bases between. CDR3 bases: TGTGCCAGCAGCTCACAGGGCAACACCGGGGAGCTGTTTTTT. Its protein product is CASSSQGNTGELFF.

The V call is TRBV12-5, the J call TRBJ2-3; 8 bases match TRBD2. In germline, CDR1 is LGHNT, CDR2 FRNRAP. Germline trimming cut 4 bases from V and 0 bases from J; bases unmatched to any gene: 12. This CDR3 has 18 residues. The CDR3 loop is CASGSAPGLVTSTDTQYF. The CDR3 nucleotides read TGTGCTAGTGGTTCCGCCCCGGGACTAGTAACTAGCACAGATACGCAGTATTTT.

This rearrangement joins TRBV14 to TRBJ2-7; D is perhaps TRBD2 (6 bases). Germline values: CDR1 SGHDN, CDR2 FVKESK. This CDR3 region has 15 residues. V gave up 6 bases and J gave up 0 bases, with 15 bases separating them. CDR3 nucleotide sequence: TGTGCCAGCAGTCGTAACTGGCGGGACTCCTACGAGCAGTACGTC. Its translation is CASSRNWRDSYEQYV.

V and J are TRBV19 and TRBJ1-1; D may be TRBD1 (5 bases). Trimming shortened V by 1 base and J by 4 bases, and 10 bases separated the two germline ends. This CDR3 has 14 amino acids. The germline gives CDR1 LNHDA, CDR2 SQIVND (reference sequence). The CDR3 spells CASSIGEGVTEAFF. Written as DNA, the CDR3 is TGTGCCAGTAGTATAGGAGAAGGGGTCACTGAAGCTTTCTTT. Full variable domain (remainder filled in from reference TRBV19 and TRBJ1-1): DGGITQSPKYLFRKEGQNVTLSCEQNLNHDAMYWYRQDPGQGLRLIYYSQIVNDFQKGDIAEGYSVSREKKESFPLTVTSAQKNPTAFYLCASSIGEGVTEAFFGQGTRLTVV.

The chain joins TRBV5-6 to TRBJ2-2; D unresolved. With 1 base removed from V and 6 bases from J, the gap between germline ends came to 4 bases. Germline-derived CDR1 and CDR2 are SGHDT and YYEEEE. The CDR3 spans 12 residues. CDR3 bases: TGTGCCAGCAGCTTGCTTCCCGGGGAGCTGTTTTTT. It specifies CASSLLPGELFF.

The gene calls are TRBV18 and TRBJ2-7, with D perhaps being TRBD1 or TRBD2 (5 bases each). Looked up from germline, CDR1 is KGHSH and CDR2 is LQKENI. Trimming took off 3 bases at V and 6 bases at J, with 12 bases between the two ends. The CDR3 spans 13 residues. In DNA form, the CDR3 reads TGTGCCAGCTCACCCCTTAGTGGGGGCGAGCAGTACGTC. This encodes CASSPLSGGEQYV.

The J gene is TRBJ2-1, the V gene TRBV29-1, with no clear D. V lost 7 bases, J lost 0 bases, and 7 bases lay in between. The V gene's germline CDR1 is SQVTM and CDR2 ANQGSEA. This CDR3 spans 12 amino acids. The DNA of the CDR3 is TGCAGCGCTTCCCCCTCCTACAATGAGCAGTTCTTC. Protein: CSASPSYNEQFF.

The chain links TRBV7-9 to TRBJ2-3; no reliable D call. This CDR3 is 15 amino acids long. The germline CDR1 and CDR2 sequences are SEHNR and FQNEAQ (reference sequence). V lost 4 bases to trimming and J lost 1 base, with 12 bases between them. CDR3 in DNA: TGTGCCAGCAGCTCAGACTCCTGGGGCACAGATACGCAGTATTTT. Its translation: CASSSDSWGTDTQYF.

The rearrangement links TRBV7-6 to TRBJ2-1, with TRBD2 matching over 10 bases. In germline, CDR1 is SGHVS, CDR2 FNYEAQ. The CDR3 consists of 16 residues. V was clipped by 5 bases and J by 7 bases; unmatched bases: 11. The CDR3 region has the DNA TGTGCCAGCAGCGCCCCGGCTAGCGGGAGTAAGAATGAGCAGTTCTTC. Amino acid sequence: CASSAPASGSKNEQFF.

This chain uses TRBV25-1 with TRBJ2-7; weak D call: TRBD1 (5 bases). Between the trimmed V and J ends, which lost 5 bases and 1 base, there was a span of 12 bases. Germline assignment: CDR1 MGHDK and CDR2 SYGVNS. The CDR3 totals 14 residues. The CDR3 coding sequence is TGTGCCAGCAGTCTCCCCCAGGGTTCCTACGAGCAGTACTTC. This translates into CASSLPQGSYEQYF.

The rearrangement links TRBV28 to TRBJ2-7; TRBD2 is a possible D gene (6 bases). CDR1 is MDHEN, CDR2 SYDVKM, per germline. The CDR3 contains 14 residues. The germline V and J ends were trimmed by 4 bases and 9 bases, with 19 bases remaining between them. In DNA, the CDR3 is TGTGCCAGCAGTTCCGGACGAGCGGGCCTATGGCAGTACGTC. Amino acid sequence: CASSSGRAGLWQYV.

CDR3 region: CASSLTGLAGPGDTQYF. CDR3 coding DNA: TGTGCCAGCAGCTTAACTGGACTAGCGGGCCCTGGGGATACGCAGTATTTT. The chain combines TRBV7-3 with TRBJ2-3; 11 nucleotides align to TRBD2. Germline-derived CDR1 and CDR2 are SGHTA and FQGTGA. J lost 6 bases, V lost 0 bases, and 8 bases had no gene match. This CDR3 is 17 amino acids long.

The rearrangement links TRBV6-4 to TRBJ2-1, with 11 bases that match TRBD2. The CDR3 extends over 14 amino acids. With V trimmed by 6 bases and J by 5 bases, 3 bases remained unmatched. Germline-derived CDR1 and CDR2 are MRHNA and SNTAGT. Here the CDR3 DNA reads TGTGCCAGCAGCAGACTAGCGGGAAACAATGAGCAGTTCTTC. It is translated as CASSRLAGNNEQFF.

The chain is built from TRBV11-2 and TRBJ2-1, with 13 positions matching TRBD2. The CDR3 covers 16 residues. V lost 1 base and J lost 7; bases outside the gene matches: 4. The germline CDR1 and CDR2 sequences are SGHAT and FQNNGV. The CDR3 loop is CASSLGTSGSLNEQFF. DNA of the CDR3: TGTGCCAGCAGCTTAGGGACTAGCGGGAGTCTAAATGAGCAGTTCTTC.

V gene TRBV28 combines with J gene TRBJ2-7, with 13 bases that match TRBD2. Germline CDR1 is MDHEN and CDR2 is SYDVKM. Losses at the gene ends were 3 bases for V and 4 bases for J; bases not matched to a gene: 9. The CDR3 covers 17 residues. The CDR3 region has the DNA TGTGCCAGCAGTTTTGGTGTAAGGACTAGCGGGAGATACGAGCAGTACGTC. It is translated as CASSFGVRTSGRYEQYV.

The V and J genes are TRBV7-2 and TRBJ2-2, with a possible D match to TRBD2 (5 bases). The CDR3 loop spans 16 amino acids. The V gene lost 6 bases and the J gene lost 4 bases, with 18 bases spanning the gap. The germline CDR1 and CDR2 sequences are SGHTA and FQGNSA. This CDR3 is CASRLSIARTTGELFF. CDR3 DNA: TGTGCCAGCAGACTCTCCATAGCGAGGACCACCGGGGAGCTGTTTTTT.

The chain joins TRBV9 to TRBJ1-3, with a weak D call TRBD1 (5 bases). Germline lookup yields CDR1 SGDLS and CDR2 YYNGEE. The CDR3 covers 12 residues. V lost 7 bases and J lost 2, with 7 bases in between. CDR3 in DNA: TGTGCCAGCGGGGGGACTGGAAACACCATATATTTT. Translation gives CASGGTGNTIYF.

CDR3 sequence reads: CASSWDRGRSDTQYF. The DNA for the CDR3 is TGTGCCAGCAGTTGGGACAGGGGGCGATCCGATACGCAGTATTTT. The genes are TRBV2 and TRBJ2-3; 12 bases agree with TRBD1. This CDR3 spans 15 amino acids. Germline CDR1 is SNHLY and CDR2 is FYNNEI. The ends lost 5 bases at V and 6 bases at J; junction bases unmatched: 6.

The chain couples TRBV23-1 to TRBJ2-3; TRBD1 aligns across 12 bases. TRBV23-1 is labeled an ORF, and its function is uncertain. CDR3 length: 17 amino acids. Trimming cost V 7 bases and J 6 bases; bases outside gene matches: 14. This chain's CDR3 is CASNSTRDRGPQDTQYF. The CDR3 DNA reads as TGCGCCAGCAATTCGACGAGGGACAGGGGGCCCCAGGATACGCAGTATTTT.

The CDR3 loop is CASMREWGTDTQYF. CDR3 in DNA: TGTGCCAGCATGCGGGAGTGGGGCACAGATACGCAGTATTTT. V is TRBV25-1 and J is TRBJ2-3; 7 nucleotides line up with TRBD2. The length of the CDR3 is 14 residues. The V gene's germline CDR1 is MGHDK and CDR2 SYGVNS. V shed 7 bases and J 1 base; nucleotides not matched to a gene: 5.

The rearrangement uses TRBV6-1 and TRBJ2-5; 7 bases fit TRBD1. The CDR3 has 14 amino acids. Unmatched junction bases numbered 4, after V lost 5 bases and J lost 1 base. Germline V lookup: CDR1 MNHNS, CDR2 SASEGT. CDR3 bases: TGTGCCAGCAGTCCGGGACAGACCCAAGAGACCCAGTACTTC. Amino acid sequence: CASSPGQTQETQYF.

The chain is built from TRBV2 and TRBJ2-5; TRBD2 agrees at 9 bases. The J call may be wrong; the DNA end is better matched by TRBJ2-7. The CDR3 totals 14 residues. The germline CDR1 and CDR2 sequences are SNHLY and FYNNEI. DNA for the CDR3: TGTGCCAGCAGATCCGGGACTAGCAGCTACGAGCAGTACTTC. It is translated as CASRSGTSSYEQYF.

The J gene is TRBJ1-1, the V gene TRBV5-1; 7 nucleotides line up with TRBD1. This CDR3 comprises 13 residues. The V segment lost 3 bases and the J segment 3 bases; nucleotides outside the gene matches: 2. Germline loops: CDR1 SGHRS, CDR2 YFSETQ. The CDR3 loop is CASSYTGDTEAFF. CDR3 in DNA: TGCGCCAGCAGCTACACAGGGGACACTGAAGCTTTCTTT.